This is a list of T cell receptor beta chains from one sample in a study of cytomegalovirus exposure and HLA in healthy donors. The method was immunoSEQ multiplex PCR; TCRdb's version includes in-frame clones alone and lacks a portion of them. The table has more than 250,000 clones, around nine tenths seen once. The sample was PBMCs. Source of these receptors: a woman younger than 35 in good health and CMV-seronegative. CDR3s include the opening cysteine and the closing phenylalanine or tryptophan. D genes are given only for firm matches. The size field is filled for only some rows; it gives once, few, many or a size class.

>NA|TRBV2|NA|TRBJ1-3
TGTGCCAGCGATGGTATTAGCTACTCTGGAAACACCATATATTTT
CASDGISYSGNTIYF
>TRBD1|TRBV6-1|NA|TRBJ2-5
TGTGCCAGCAGTGATAGACAGGGAGTGGGGGAGACCCAGTACTTC
CASSDRQGVGETQYF
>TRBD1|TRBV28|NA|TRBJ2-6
TGTGCCAGCAGCTCGGGACAGTACCTCTCTGGGGCCAACGTCCTGACTTTC
CASSSGQYLSGANVLTF
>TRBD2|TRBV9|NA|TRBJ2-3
TGTGCCAGCAGCGTCCGAGCGCCGGGACTAGGCACAGATACGCAGTATTTT
CASSVRAPGLGTDTQYF
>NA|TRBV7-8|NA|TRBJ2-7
TGTGCCAGCAGCTGGGTCAGGGTCGACTACGAGCAGTACTTC
CASSWVRVDYEQYF
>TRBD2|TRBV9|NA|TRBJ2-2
TGTGCCAGCAGCGCCCCAGGGACTAGCGGGGCCCGGAACACCGGGGAGCTGTTTTTT
CASSAPGTSGARNTGELFF
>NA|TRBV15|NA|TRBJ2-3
TGTGCCACCAGCAGACCGCAGGGAAAAGATACGCAGTATTTT
CATSRPQGKDTQYF
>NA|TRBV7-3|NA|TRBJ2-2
TGTGCCAGCAGCTTGTGGGAGAGAAACACCGGGGAGCTGTTTTTT
CASSLWERNTGELFF
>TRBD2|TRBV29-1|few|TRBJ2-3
TGCAGCGTTGAAACGGGGGGGCATCGCACAGATACGCAGTATTTT
CSVETGGHRTDTQYF
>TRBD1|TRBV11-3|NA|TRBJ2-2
TGTGCCAGCAGCTTAGAGGGGACAGGGATCGGGGAGCTGTTTTTT
CASSLEGTGIGELFF
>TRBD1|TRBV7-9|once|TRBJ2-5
TGTTCCAGCAGCCCCCACAGGGGGGAGACCCAGTACTTC
CSSSPHRGETQYF
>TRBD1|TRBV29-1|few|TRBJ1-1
TGCAGCGCACTTACAGGGGGCTTGGATGCTTTCTTT
CSALTGGLDAFF
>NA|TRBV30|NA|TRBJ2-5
TGTGCCTGGAGCCTGGGGGGTTGGGAAGAGACCCAGTACTTC
CAWSLGGWEETQYF
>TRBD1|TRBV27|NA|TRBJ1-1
TGTGCCAGCAGTTTATGGGGGACAGGGGCCGACGTCACTGAAGCTTTCTTT
CASSLWGTGADVTEAFF
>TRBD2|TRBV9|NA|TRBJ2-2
TGTGCCAGCAGCGTAGTCTTGGCTAGCGGGGGGGACACCGGGGAGCTGTTTTTT
CASSVVLASGGDTGELFF
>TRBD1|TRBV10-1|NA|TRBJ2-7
TGCGCCAGCAGTGAGTTAACAGGACAGGGGAGGTACTTC
CASSELTGQGRYF
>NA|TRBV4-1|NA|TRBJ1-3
TGCGCCAGCAGCCAAGGTCGAGGGCCCCCGATGAGCTCTGGAAACACCATATATTTT
CASSQGRGPPMSSGNTIYF
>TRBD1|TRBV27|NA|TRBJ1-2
TGTGCCAGCAGTACACCGGGACAGGGATTCGGCTACACCTTC
CASSTPGQGFGYTF
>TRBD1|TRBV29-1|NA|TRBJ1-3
TGTAGCGTCATGCGTGGGACAGGGGTTGGAAACACCATATATTTT
CSVMRGTGVGNTIYF
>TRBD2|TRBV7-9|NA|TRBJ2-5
TGTGCCAGCACCCGGCTAGCGGGGGAAGAGACCCAGTACTTC
CASTRLAGEETQYF
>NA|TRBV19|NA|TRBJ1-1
TGTGCCAGTAGTATAGACGGGGGTCGGAACACTGAAGCTTTCTTT
CASSIDGGRNTEAFF
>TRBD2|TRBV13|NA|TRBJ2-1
TGTGCCAGCAGCCTAGCGGGGGGCTTTAAGTACAATGAGCAGTTCTTC
CASSLAGGFKYNEQFF
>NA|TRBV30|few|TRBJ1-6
TGTGCCTGGATGCAGGGGAATAATTCACCCCTCCACTTT
CAWMQGNNSPLHF
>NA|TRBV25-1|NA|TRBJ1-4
TGTGCCAGCAGTGACAGGTTCCAGGGAGAAAAACTGTTTTTT
CASSDRFQGEKLFF
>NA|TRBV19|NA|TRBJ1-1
TGTGCCAGTAGGGATACAGGGTTGAACACTGAAGCTTTCTTT
CASRDTGLNTEAFF
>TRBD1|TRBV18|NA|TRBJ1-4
TGTGCCAGCTCCCCCCTGACAGGGGCAAATGAAAAACTGTTTTTT
CASSPLTGANEKLFF
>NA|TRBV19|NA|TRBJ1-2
TGTGCCAGTAGTATAGACAGAGGCTATGGCTACACCTTC
CASSIDRGYGYTF
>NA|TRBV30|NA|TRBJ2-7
TGTGCCTGGAGGAACAGTCCTACGAAGCAGTACTTC
CAWRNSPTKQYF
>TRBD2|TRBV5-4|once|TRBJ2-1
TGTGCCAGCAGGACTAGCGGGGTGGGCAATGAGCAGTTCTTC
CASRTSGVGNEQFF
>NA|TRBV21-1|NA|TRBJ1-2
TGTGCCAGCGCTGAGGTGTGTAATAGGGGAACGAGTGTCTATGGCTACACCTTC
CASAEVCNRGTSVYGYTF
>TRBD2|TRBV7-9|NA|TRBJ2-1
TGTGCCAGCAGCTTAGGGGGGGGATACTACAATGAGCAGTTCTTC
CASSLGGGYYNEQFF
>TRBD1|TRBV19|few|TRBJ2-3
TGTGCCAGTCTTAACCCGGACAGGAGGGATACGCAGTATTTT
CASLNPDRRDTQYF
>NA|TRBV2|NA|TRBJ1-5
TGTGCCAGCCTGGGGAGGGAGGGTCAGCCCCAGCATTTT
CASLGREGQPQHF
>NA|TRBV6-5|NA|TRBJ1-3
TGTGCCAGCAGTTTAGCAACCGCGAGCTCTGGAAACACCATATATTTT
CASSLATASSGNTIYF
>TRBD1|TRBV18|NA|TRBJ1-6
TGTGCCAGCTCACAACAGGGGGCTAATTCACCCCTCCACTTT
CASSQQGANSPLHF
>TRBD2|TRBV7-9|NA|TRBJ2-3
TGTGCCGGCAGCCCTAGCGGGGGGTACGCTAGCACAGATACGCAGTATTTT
CAGSPSGGYASTDTQYF
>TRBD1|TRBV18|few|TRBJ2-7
TGTGCCAGCTCATCCGGACAGGGGGGGGATTACGAGCAGTACTTC
CASSSGQGGDYEQYF
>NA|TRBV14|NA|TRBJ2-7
TGTGCCAGCAGCCAAGACAGCTACGAGCAGTACTTC
CASSQDSYEQYF
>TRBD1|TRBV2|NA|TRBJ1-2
TGTGCCAGCAAAGGCGGAGCCGGGACAGGAGAATATGGCTACACCTTC
CASKGGAGTGEYGYTF
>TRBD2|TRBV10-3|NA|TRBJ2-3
TGTGCCATCATGACTAGCGGGGGGGTAGGAGATACGCAGTATTTT
CAIMTSGGVGDTQYF
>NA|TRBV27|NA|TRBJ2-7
TGTGCCAGCAGTTCATACGGTAGCTCCTACGAGCAGTACTTC
CASSSYGSSYEQYF
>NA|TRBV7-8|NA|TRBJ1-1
TGTGCCAGCAGCTTCGAGAGGAACACTGAAGCTTTCTTT
CASSFERNTEAFF
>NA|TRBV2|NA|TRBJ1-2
TGTGCCAGCAGTTTTTATGGGACTGGGAACTATGGCTACACCTTC
CASSFYGTGNYGYTF
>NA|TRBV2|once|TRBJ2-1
TGTGCCAGCAGTGAATCTCAGGGTGAGCAGTTCTTC
CASSESQGEQFF
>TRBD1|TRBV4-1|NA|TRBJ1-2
TGCGCCAGCAGCCAGGCTACAGGGGGGGTCTATGGCTACACCTTC
CASSQATGGVYGYTF
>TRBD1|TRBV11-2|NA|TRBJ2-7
TGTGCCAGCGCCCAGGGGGCCTACGAGCAGTACTTC
CASAQGAYEQYF
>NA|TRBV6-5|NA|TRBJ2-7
TGTGCCAGCAGGGATGGGGGGACAGCGCAGTACTTC
CASRDGGTAQYF
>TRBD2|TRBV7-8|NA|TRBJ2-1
TGTGCCAGCAGCCGACCCCGTAGCGGGGCTAACCTCCCCCTCTCCTACAATGAGCAGTTCTTC
CASSRPRSGANLPLSYNEQFF
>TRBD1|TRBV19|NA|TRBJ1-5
TGTGCCAGTAGTATAGGCCCTATAGGGACAGGGCTCAATCAGCCCCAGCATTTT
CASSIGPIGTGLNQPQHF
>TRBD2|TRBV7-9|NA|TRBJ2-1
TGTGCCAGCAACCCCTGGGGCGGGGGGGCCGGAGATGAGCAGTTCTTC
CASNPWGGGAGDEQFF
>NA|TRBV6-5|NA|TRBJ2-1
TGTGCCAGCAGTTCTCTTCGGGACATGAACAATGAGCAGTTCTTC
CASSSLRDMNNEQFF
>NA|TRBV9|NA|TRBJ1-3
TGTGCCAGCAGCGTAGTAGGGGGAACGGGAAACACCATATATTTT
CASSVVGGTGNTIYF
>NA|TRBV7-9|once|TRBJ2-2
TGTGCCAGCAGCTTAGGACAATTGGGACTGCCGAGGACCGGGGAGCTGTTTTTT
CASSLGQLGLPRTGELFF